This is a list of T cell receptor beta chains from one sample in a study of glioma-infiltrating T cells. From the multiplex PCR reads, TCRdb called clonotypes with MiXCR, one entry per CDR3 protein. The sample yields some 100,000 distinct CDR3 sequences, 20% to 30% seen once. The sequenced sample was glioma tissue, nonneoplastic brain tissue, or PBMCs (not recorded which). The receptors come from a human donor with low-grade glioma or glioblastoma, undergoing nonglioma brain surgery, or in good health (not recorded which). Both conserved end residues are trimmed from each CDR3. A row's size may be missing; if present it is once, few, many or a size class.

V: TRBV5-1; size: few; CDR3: ASSLVAGKLDEQY
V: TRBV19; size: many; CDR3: ASTRTGGQPQH
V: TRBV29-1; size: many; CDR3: SVVDREGYEQY
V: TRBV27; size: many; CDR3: ASSLGRGHGYT
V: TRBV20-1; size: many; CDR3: SALHEKRQAWYNEQF
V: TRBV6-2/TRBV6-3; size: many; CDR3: ASSQRVEGTTEAF
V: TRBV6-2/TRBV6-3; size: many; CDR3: ASSPRQGFNEQY
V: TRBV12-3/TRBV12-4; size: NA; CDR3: ASNRAGGDYEQY
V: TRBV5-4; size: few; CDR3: ASSRGTGLSTEAF
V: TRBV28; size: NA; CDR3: ASSPPASSNQHQH
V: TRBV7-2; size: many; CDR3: ASSLVGWDRVLKNIQY
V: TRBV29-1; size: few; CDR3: SEGTSGSTDTQY
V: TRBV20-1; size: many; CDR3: SAGSTGQPNYGYT
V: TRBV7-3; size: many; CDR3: ASSLLVYAGGGEETQY
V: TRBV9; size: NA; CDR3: ASSVGGIETQY
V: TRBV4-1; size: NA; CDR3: ASSQGGTSRIYGYT
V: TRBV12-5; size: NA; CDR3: ASGLETIYTGELF
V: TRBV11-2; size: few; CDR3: ASSPGPYEEAF
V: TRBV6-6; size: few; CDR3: ASSFGTGGMETQY
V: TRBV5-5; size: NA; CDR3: ASSWSSFSYNEQF
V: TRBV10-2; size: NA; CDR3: ASSPGTVPREAQY
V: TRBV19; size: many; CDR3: ASSLGKHINQPQH
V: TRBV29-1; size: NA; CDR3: RVPWGGGGEQY
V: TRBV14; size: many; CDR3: ASSQWGYEQF
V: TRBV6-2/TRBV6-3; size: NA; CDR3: ASSYSRSGTNTEAF
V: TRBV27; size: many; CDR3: ASSGTSGRVTYNEQF
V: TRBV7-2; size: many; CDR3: ASSLESRGETQY
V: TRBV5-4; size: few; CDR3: ASSSPSGRDNEQF
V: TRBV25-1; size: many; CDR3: ASSLNSLNTEAF
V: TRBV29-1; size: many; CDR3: SVDPGYKSTEAF
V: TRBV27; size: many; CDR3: ASSLMDGYEEAF
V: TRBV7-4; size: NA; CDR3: ASSLAQGSQPQH
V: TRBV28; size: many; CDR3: ASIQGAGYT
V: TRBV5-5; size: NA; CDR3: ASSSRAGGGTGELF
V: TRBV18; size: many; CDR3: ASSPPNSNTDTQY
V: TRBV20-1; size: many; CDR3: SARPGQVLNQPQH
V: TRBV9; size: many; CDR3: ASSVEGSGNTIY
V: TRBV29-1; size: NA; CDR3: SVVAGYGYEQY
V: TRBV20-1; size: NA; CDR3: SASSPGQRSYEQY
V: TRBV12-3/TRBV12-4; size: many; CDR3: ASRPPGLEETQY
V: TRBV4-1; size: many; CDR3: ASSEPSLTGELF
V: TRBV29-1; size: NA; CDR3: SVERAGGNTGELF
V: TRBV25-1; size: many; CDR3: ASSSPGTGKETQY
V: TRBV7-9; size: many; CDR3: ASSFEANYGYT
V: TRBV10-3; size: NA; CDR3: AIWATPTPGNTIY
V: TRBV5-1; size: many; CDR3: ASSQTGTDTQY
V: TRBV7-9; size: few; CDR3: AGRAASEAF
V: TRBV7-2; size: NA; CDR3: ASSLGGGGGTFSGANVLT
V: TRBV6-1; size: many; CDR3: ASSEGTGELF
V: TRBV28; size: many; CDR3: ASSLLSGGAGG
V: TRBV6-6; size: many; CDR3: ASSYSEVQNKNIQY
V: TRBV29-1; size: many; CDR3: SVVRGGGSSYEQY
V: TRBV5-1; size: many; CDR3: ASSFSGSGLDTQY
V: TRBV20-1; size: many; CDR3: SARDSTRLAGGPDTQY
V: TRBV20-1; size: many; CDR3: SASPSQGWTEAF